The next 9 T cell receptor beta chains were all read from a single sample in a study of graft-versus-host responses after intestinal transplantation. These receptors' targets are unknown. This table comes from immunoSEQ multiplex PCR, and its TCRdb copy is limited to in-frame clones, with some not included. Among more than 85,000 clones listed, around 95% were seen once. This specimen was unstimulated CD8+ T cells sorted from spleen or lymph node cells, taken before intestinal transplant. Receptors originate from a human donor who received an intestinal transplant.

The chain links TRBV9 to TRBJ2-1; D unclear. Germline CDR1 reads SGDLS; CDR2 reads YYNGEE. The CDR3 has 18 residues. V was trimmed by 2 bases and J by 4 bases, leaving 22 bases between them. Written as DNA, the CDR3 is TGTGCCAGCAGCGTCGGGCAGCCACTTGAAGTGGGGTACAATGAGCAGTTCTTC. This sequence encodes CASSVGQPLEVGYNEQFF.

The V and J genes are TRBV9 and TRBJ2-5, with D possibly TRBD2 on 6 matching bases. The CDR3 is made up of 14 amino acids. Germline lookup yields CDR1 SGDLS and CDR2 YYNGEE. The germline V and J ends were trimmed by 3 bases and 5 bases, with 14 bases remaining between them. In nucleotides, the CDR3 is TGTGCCAGCAGCGCAAATAGGGAGGCCGAGACCCAGTACTTC. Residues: CASSANREAETQYF.

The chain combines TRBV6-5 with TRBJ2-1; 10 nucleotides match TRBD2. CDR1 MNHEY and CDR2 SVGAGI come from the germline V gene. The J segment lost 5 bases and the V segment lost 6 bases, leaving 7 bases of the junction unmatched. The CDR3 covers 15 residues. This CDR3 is CASSPGLAVNNEQFF. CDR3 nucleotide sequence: TGTGCCAGCAGCCCCGGACTAGCGGTTAACAATGAGCAGTTCTTC.

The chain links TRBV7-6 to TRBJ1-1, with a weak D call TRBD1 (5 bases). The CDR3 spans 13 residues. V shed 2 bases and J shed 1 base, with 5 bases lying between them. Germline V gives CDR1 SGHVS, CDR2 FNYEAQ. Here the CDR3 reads CASSLRGNTEAFF. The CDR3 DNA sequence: TGTGCCAGCAGCTTAAGGGGGAACACTGAAGCTTTCTTT.

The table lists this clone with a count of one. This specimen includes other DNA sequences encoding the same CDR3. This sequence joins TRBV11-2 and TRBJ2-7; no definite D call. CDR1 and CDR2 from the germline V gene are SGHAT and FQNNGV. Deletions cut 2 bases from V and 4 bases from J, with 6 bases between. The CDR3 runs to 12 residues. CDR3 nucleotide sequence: TGTGCCAGCAGCTTAAGCTCGTACGAGCAGTACTTC. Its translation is CASSLSSYEQYF.

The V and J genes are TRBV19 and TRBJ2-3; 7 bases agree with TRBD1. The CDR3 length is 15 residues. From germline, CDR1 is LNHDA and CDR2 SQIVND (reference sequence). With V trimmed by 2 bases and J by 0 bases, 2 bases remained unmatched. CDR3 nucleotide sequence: TGTGCCAGTAGTATAACAGGGGCCAGCACAGATACGCAGTATTTT. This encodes CASSITGASTDTQYF.

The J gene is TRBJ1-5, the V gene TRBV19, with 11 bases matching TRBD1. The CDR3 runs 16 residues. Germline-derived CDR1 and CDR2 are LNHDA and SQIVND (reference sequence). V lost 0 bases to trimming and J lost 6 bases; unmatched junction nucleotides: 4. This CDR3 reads CASSIDLGTGGQPQHF. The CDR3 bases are TGTGCCAGTAGTATAGATCTGGGGACAGGGGGTCAGCCCCAGCATTTT.

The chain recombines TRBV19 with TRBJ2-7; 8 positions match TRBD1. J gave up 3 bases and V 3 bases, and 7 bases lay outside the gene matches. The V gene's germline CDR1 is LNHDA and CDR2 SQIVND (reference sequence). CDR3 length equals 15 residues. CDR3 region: CASSISTGAHYEQYF. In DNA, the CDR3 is TGTGCCAGTAGTATCTCGACAGGGGCACACTACGAGCAGTACTTC. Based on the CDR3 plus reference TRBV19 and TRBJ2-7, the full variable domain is DGGITQSPKYLFRKEGQNVTLSCEQNLNHDAMYWYRQDPGQGLRLIYYSQIVNDFQKGDIAEGYSVSREKKESFPLTVTSAQKNPTAFYLCASSISTGAHYEQYFGPGTRLTVT.

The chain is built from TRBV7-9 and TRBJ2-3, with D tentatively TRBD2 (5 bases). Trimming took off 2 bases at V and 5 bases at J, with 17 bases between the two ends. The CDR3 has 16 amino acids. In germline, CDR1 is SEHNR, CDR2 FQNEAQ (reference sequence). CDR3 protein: CASSLYSGKREDTQYF. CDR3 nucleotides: TGTGCCAGCAGCTTATACAGCGGCAAACGGGAAGATACGCAGTATTTT.